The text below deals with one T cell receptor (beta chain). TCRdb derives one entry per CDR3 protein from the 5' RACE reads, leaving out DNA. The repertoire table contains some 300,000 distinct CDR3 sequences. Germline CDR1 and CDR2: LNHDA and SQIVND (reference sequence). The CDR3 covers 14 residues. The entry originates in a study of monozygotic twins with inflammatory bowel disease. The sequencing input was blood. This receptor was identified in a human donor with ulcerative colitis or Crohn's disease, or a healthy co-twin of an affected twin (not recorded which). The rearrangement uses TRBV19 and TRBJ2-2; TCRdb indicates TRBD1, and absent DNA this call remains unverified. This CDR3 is CASSTGRNTGELFF.